What follows are 30 T cell receptor beta chains derived from one specimen sequenced in a study of CD8+ T cells in alopecia areata. As the sequencing template, cDNA was produced by extracting RNA and reverse transcribing it. Clones were read by immunoSEQ multiplex PCR, and TCRdb kept only the in-frame ones, dropping some. The table includes about 13,000 clones, roughly 65% detected once. Treatment denoted: oral pan-JAK inhibitor, 5-10 mg twice daily. Collection of lesional scalp punch biopsies and peripheral blood was performed in alopecia areata patients. Sequencing was performed on skin, taken at week 4, from a patient treated with tofacitinib. These receptors all come from a human donor with alopecia areata.

In its sample, this clone was seen a few times. The chain carries TRBV5-6 and TRBJ1-2; possible D gene TRBD1, 5 bases. Per the germline V gene, CDR1 is SGHDT and CDR2 is YYEEEE. The CDR3 runs 14 residues. V shed 2 bases and J shed 5 bases, with 13 bases lying between them. CDR3 nucleotides: TGTGCCAGCAGCTTACCAGGGCTTTCATATGGCTACACCTTC. Protein: CASSLPGLSYGYTF.

The CDR3 nucleotides read TGTGCCAGCAGCTTAGACAGCGATGAGCAGTTCTTC. Translation gives CASSLDSDEQFF. V and J are TRBV7-3 and TRBJ2-1; the D gene is possibly TRBD1 (5 bases). V lost 2 bases and J lost 8, with 7 bases in between. Germline values: CDR1 SGHTA, CDR2 FQGTGA. This CDR3 contains 12 residues. Supplemented by reference TRBV7-3 and TRBJ2-1, the full variable domain reads GAGVSQTPSNKVTEKGKYVELRCDPISGHTALYWYRQSLGQGPEFLIYFQGTGAADDSGLPNDRFFAVRPEGSVSTLKIQRTERGDSAVYLCASSLDSDEQFFGPGTRLTVL.

This clone was counted only a few times. The genes are TRBV4-3 and TRBJ1-1; a possible D gene is TRBD1 (5 bases). This CDR3 is 13 amino acids long. V lost 8 bases and J lost 4, with 14 bases in between. Germline CDR1 is LGHNA and CDR2 is YSLEER. CDR3 in DNA: TGCGCCAGCTCCCCTGGGGGGGGCACTGAAGCTTTCTTT. Its translation is CASSPGGGTEAFF.

This sequence joins TRBV7-2 and TRBJ2-7; D may be TRBD1 or TRBD2 (5 bases each). Per germline, CDR1 SGHTA and CDR2 FQGNSA. V lost 4 bases to trimming and J lost 7 bases, with 20 bases between them. This CDR3 region has 15 residues. The CDR3 reads CASSSWDPLPSEQYF. The CDR3 nucleotides are TGTGCCAGCAGCTCCTGGGACCCACTGCCGAGTGAGCAGTACTTC.

The chain has TRBV13 and TRBJ1-1; D is unclear. Germline V lookup: CDR1 PRHDT, CDR2 FYEKMQ (reference sequence). CDR3 length equals 11 residues. Trimming removed 5 bases from V and 5 bases from J, with 6 bases in between. The CDR3 sequence is CASSLETEAFF. For the CDR3, the DNA is TGTGCCAGCAGCCTGGAAACTGAAGCTTTCTTT.

The chain has TRBV6-1 and TRBJ2-5, with 9 bases matching TRBD1. Near its end, the DNA agrees better with TRBJ2-7, so the J call may be wrong. Germline CDR1 MNHNS, CDR2 SASEGT. The CDR3 is 15 residues long. CDR3 protein: CASSATGQGAYEQYF. As DNA, the CDR3 is TGTGCCAGCAGTGCGACGGGACAGGGCGCCTACGAGCAGTACTTC.

The rearrangement uses TRBV4-1 and TRBJ2-5; D call uncertain. Trimming cost V 4 bases and J 3 bases, with 18 bases left between them. Germline loops: CDR1 MGHRA, CDR2 YSYEKL. This CDR3 has 16 amino acids. The DNA of the CDR3 is TGCGCCAGCAGCCTTTATTCGGGCTCACCTGAAGAGACCCAGTACTTC. Translation gives CASSLYSGSPEETQYF.

DNA for the CDR3: TGTGCCAGCAGTTTAAGGACAGGGGGTCTCTATGGCTACACCTTC. It is translated as CASSLRTGGLYGYTF. V usage is TRBV6-5 and J usage is TRBJ1-2, with 10 bases identical to TRBD1. From germline, CDR1 is MNHEY and CDR2 SVGAGI. V shed 4 bases, J shed 4 bases, and the junction held 6 bases outside the gene matches. CDR3 length: 15 residues.

The chain joins TRBV2 to TRBJ2-4; D call uncertain. CDR3 size: 16 residues. In germline, CDR1 is SNHLY, CDR2 FYNNEI. V was cut by 3 bases and J by 0 bases, with 12 bases left in between. The CDR3 is CASSDIVLGAKNIQYF. As DNA, the CDR3 is TGTGCCAGCAGTGATATCGTTCTGGGAGCCAAAAACATTCAGTACTTC. The full variable domain, in which reference TRBV2 and TRBJ2-4 provide the parts outside the CDR3, is EPEVTQTPSHQVTQMGQEVILRCVPISNHLYFYWYRQILGQKVEFLVSFYNNEISEKSEIFDDQFSVERPDGSNFTLKIRSTKLEDSAMYFCASSDIVLGAKNIQYFGAGTRLSVL.

The CDR3 loop reads CAITGQGSYEQYF. The CDR3 DNA sequence: TGTGCCATCACCGGACAGGGCTCCTACGAGCAGTACTTC. This sequence joins TRBV10-3 and TRBJ2-7, with 8 nucleotides matching TRBD1. Losses at the gene ends were 7 bases for V and 0 bases for J; bases not matched to a gene: 2. Germline-derived CDR1 and CDR2 are ENHRY and SYGVKD. The CDR3 covers 13 residues.

The chain carries TRBV6-1 and TRBJ1-6; D gene uncertain. The germline V and J ends were trimmed by 3 bases and 7 bases, with 7 bases remaining between them. Germline CDR1 and CDR2: MNHNS and SASEGT. This CDR3 comprises 13 residues. CDR3 loop: CASSEAVNSPLHF. In DNA form, the CDR3 reads TGTGCCAGCAGTGAGGCGGTAAATTCACCCCTCCACTTT.

In its sample, this clone is medium-sized (0.01 to 0.1%). The rearrangement links TRBV4-3 to TRBJ1-5; no clear D. The CDR3 runs to 16 residues. Between the trimmed V and J ends, which lost 0 bases and 1 base, there was a span of 10 bases. CDR1 is LGHNA and CDR2 is YSLEER in the germline V gene. In DNA form, the CDR3 reads TGCGCCAGCAGCCAAGATGCGCGGGGAAGCAATCAGCCCCAGCATTTT. Residues: CASSQDARGSNQPQHF.

The chain employs TRBV6-4 and TRBJ2-2; possibly TRBD1 or TRBD2 for D (6 bases each). Germline V gene lookup returns CDR1 MRHNA and CDR2 SNTAGT. V was clipped by 0 bases and J by 2 bases, with 10 bases between them. The CDR3 runs 16 residues. The CDR3 DNA sequence: TGTGCCAGCAGTGACTCGGAGGGGGGAAACACCGGGGAGCTGTTTTTT. This translates into CASSDSEGGNTGELFF.

This clone turned up a few times. The chain joins TRBV6-6 to TRBJ2-6; D is ambiguous. The CDR3 spans 15 residues. V shed 2 bases and J shed 0 bases, with 5 bases lying between them. CDR1 is MNHNY and CDR2 is SVGAGI in the germline V gene (reference sequence). This CDR3 reads CASSYAYSGANVLTF. DNA for the CDR3: TGTGCCAGCAGTTACGCGTACTCTGGGGCCAACGTCCTGACTTTC.

This rearrangement joins TRBV4-3 to TRBJ2-7; D possibly corresponds to TRBD2 (6 bases). The ends were cut back, 1 base at V and 0 bases at J, with 10 bases in the middle. From germline, CDR1 is LGHNA and CDR2 YSLEER. The CDR3 has 15 residues. CDR3 bases: TGCGCCAGCAGCCAAGTTTCTAGCGACTCCTACGAGCAGTACTTC. Its protein is CASSQVSSDSYEQYF.

The rearrangement uses TRBV7-9 and TRBJ2-7; D unclear. Trimming took off 5 bases at V and 0 bases at J, with 8 bases between the two ends. Germline V gene sequence: CDR1 SEHNR, CDR2 FQNEAQ (reference sequence). The CDR3 has 13 residues. CDR3 residues: CASSPLLSYEQYF. The DNA for the CDR3 is TGTGCCAGCAGCCCGTTACTCTCCTACGAGCAGTACTTC.

This sequence joins TRBV4-1 and TRBJ1-4, with 8 bases that match TRBD1. This CDR3 has 15 residues. Germline values: CDR1 MGHRA, CDR2 YSYEKL. With 0 bases clipped from V and 8 bases from J, the junction kept 5 bases outside the gene matches. DNA for the CDR3: TGCGCCAGCAGCCAAGATCAGGGGGCAGGGGAAAAACTGTTTTTT. Its translation: CASSQDQGAGEKLFF.

V gene TRBV19 combines with J gene TRBJ2-3; D call uncertain. The length of the CDR3 is 12 residues. Germline V lookup: CDR1 LNHDA, CDR2 SQIVND (reference sequence). Deletions cut 5 bases from V and 4 bases from J, with 7 bases between. The CDR3 DNA reads as TGTGCCAGTAGTGCCAACGCAGATACGCAGTATTTT. It specifies CASSANADTQYF.

This clone was counted once. At one end, the junction sequence differs from germline, possibly due to a read error. CDR3 sequence: CVSSDPRLAEGEQFF. The CDR3, as DNA: TGTGTCAGCAGCGACCCTCGCCTAGCGGAGGGTGAGCAGTTCTTC. The chain uses TRBV9 and TRBJ2-1, with 7 positions matching TRBD2. The CDR3 has 15 amino acids. Germline assignment: CDR1 SGDLS and CDR2 YYNGEE. Using reference TRBV9 and TRBJ2-1 for the parts outside the CDR3, the full variable domain is DSGVTQTPKHLITATGQRVTLRCSPRSGDLSVYWYQQSLDQGLQFLIQYYNGEERAKGNILERFSAQQFPDLHSELNLSSLELGDSALYFCVSSDPRLAEGEQFFGPGTRLTVL.

Only a few counts were recorded for this clone. The CDR3 region is CAGRGVADTQYF. In DNA, the CDR3 is TGTGCCGGCCGGGGGGTAGCGGATACGCAGTATTTT. V and J are TRBV6-5 and TRBJ2-3; 7 positions match TRBD2. CDR3 size: 12 residues. CDR1 and CDR2 (germline): MNHEY, SVGAGI. The J segment lost 6 bases and the V segment lost 11 bases, leaving 8 bases of the junction unmatched.

The rearrangement uses TRBV27 and TRBJ1-2; 9 nucleotides line up with TRBD1. The V segment lost 0 bases and the J segment 6 bases; nucleotides outside the gene matches: 5. Germline CDR1 MNHEY, CDR2 SMNVEV (reference sequence). This CDR3 has 15 amino acids. The CDR3: CASSLSRTGEDGYTF. The CDR3 DNA reads as TGTGCCAGCAGTTTATCCCGGACAGGGGAAGATGGCTACACCTTC.

The chain is built from TRBV5-1 and TRBJ1-5; perhaps TRBD1 as D (5 bases). This CDR3 comprises 15 residues. The V end lost 0 bases, the J end lost 1 base, and 8 bases lay between the germline ends. CDR1 SGHRS and CDR2 YFSETQ come from the germline V gene. CDR3 nucleotides: TGCGCCAGCAGCTTGGGAGGGACCAGCAATCAGCCCCAGCATTTT. This encodes CASSLGGTSNQPQHF.

This chain joins TRBV10-3 and TRBJ2-5; tentative D call: TRBD1 (6 bases). V was trimmed by 11 bases and J by 4 bases, leaving 17 bases between them. CDR1 ENHRY and CDR2 SYGVKD come from the germline V gene. The CDR3 is made up of 13 amino acids. The CDR3 sequence: CAAKAQGVETQYF. The CDR3 DNA reads as TGTGCCGCCAAGGCACAGGGAGTAGAGACCCAGTACTTC.

This rearrangement joins TRBV28 to TRBJ1-5; tentative D call: TRBD1 (6 bases). CDR3 size: 15 residues. The V gene lost 2 bases and the J gene lost 4 bases, with 12 bases spanning the gap. The germline V gene encodes CDR1 MDHEN and CDR2 SYDVKM. The CDR3 sequence is CASSLLGGRNQPQHF. The CDR3 DNA follows: TGTGCCAGCAGTTTACTCGGGGGGCGAAATCAGCCCCAGCATTTT.

The rearrangement links TRBV11-2 to TRBJ2-1; TRBD2 matches 7 bases. V was clipped by 8 bases and J by 3 bases; unmatched bases: 7. CDR3 length: 14 residues. CDR1 is SGHAT, CDR2 FQNNGV, per germline. Here the CDR3 reads CASCGGLNYNEQFF. The CDR3 DNA is TGTGCCAGCTGCGGGGGTTTGAACTACAATGAGCAGTTCTTC. The whole variable domain, remainder taken from reference TRBV11-2 and TRBJ2-1, is EAGVAQSPRYKIIEKRQSVAFWCNPISGHATLYWYQQILGQGPKLLIQFQNNGVVDDSQLPKDRFSAERLKGVDSTLKIQPAKLEDSAVYLCASCGGLNYNEQFFGPGTRLTVL.

In DNA form, the CDR3 reads TGCAGCGTTTGGCACACTGGCTACACCTTC. Protein product: CSVWHTGYTF. The chain recombines TRBV29-1 with TRBJ1-2; D is undetermined. The V gene's germline CDR1 is SQVTM and CDR2 ANQGSEA. Trimming left V 5 bases short and J 7 bases short, with 8 bases between. This CDR3 has 10 residues.

This chain uses TRBV7-2 with TRBJ2-4; 7 bases line up with TRBD2. CDR1 SGHTA and CDR2 FQGNSA come from the germline V gene. CDR3 length equals 17 residues. The V and J ends lost 2 bases and 0 bases, in that order; junction bases with no gene match: 7. The CDR3 loop reads CASSLRIAGIAKNIQYF. In nucleotides, the CDR3 is TGTGCCAGCAGCTTAAGGATAGCGGGCATAGCCAAAAACATTCAGTACTTC.

This clone qualifies as medium-sized. The chain couples TRBV19 to TRBJ2-2, with 10 bases matching TRBD1. V shed 6 bases and J 5 bases; nucleotides not matched to a gene: 3. The CDR3 spans 14 residues. Germline loops: CDR1 LNHDA, CDR2 SQIVND (reference sequence). As DNA, the CDR3 is TGTGCCAGTAGGGGACAGGGGTATACCGGGGAGCTGTTTTTT. Its protein is CASRGQGYTGELFF.

The chain is built from TRBV5-1 and TRBJ2-2, with D tentatively TRBD1 (6 bases). The ends were cut back, 0 bases at V and 2 bases at J, with 14 bases in the middle. The germline V gene encodes CDR1 SGHRS and CDR2 YFSETQ. This CDR3 has 17 amino acids. CDR3 sequence reads: CASSLGQAALNTGELFF. The CDR3 nucleotides are TGCGCCAGCAGCTTGGGACAGGCCGCCTTAAACACCGGGGAGCTGTTTTTT.

This clone was seen a handful of times. V and J are TRBV4-1 and TRBJ2-5; no definite D call. V lost 1 base and J 4 bases, leaving 25 bases between the germline ends. This CDR3 is 19 amino acids long. Germline V gene lookup returns CDR1 MGHRA and CDR2 YSYEKL. The CDR3 DNA is TGCGCCAGCAGCCAAGTCCCGTTTTTGGTAGTCAGACTTGGAGAGACCCAGTACTTC. Translation: CASSQVPFLVVRLGETQYF.